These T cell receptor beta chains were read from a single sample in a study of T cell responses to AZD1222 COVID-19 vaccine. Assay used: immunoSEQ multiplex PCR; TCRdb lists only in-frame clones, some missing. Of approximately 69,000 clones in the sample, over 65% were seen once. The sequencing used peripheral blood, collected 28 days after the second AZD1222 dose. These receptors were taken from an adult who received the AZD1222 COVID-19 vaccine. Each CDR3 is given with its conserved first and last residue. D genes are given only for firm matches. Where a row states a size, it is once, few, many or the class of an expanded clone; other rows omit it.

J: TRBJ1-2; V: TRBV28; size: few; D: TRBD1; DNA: TGTGCCAGCAGTTTGGACAGGGTGCGTGGCTACACCTTC; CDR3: CASSLDRVRGYTF
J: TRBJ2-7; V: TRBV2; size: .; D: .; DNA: TGTGCCAGCAATGGTTTAGCGTACGAGCAGTACTTC; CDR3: CASNGLAYEQYF
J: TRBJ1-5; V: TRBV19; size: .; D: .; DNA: TGTGCCAGTAGTATGAACCAGGATCGCAATCAGCCCCAGCATTTT; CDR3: CASSMNQDRNQPQHF
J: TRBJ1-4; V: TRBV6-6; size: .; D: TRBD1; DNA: TGTGCCAGCAGTCCTGGGGACAGGGATAATGAAAAACTGTTTTTT; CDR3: CASSPGDRDNEKLFF
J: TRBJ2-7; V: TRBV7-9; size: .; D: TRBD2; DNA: TGTGCCAGCAGCCTCAGCGGGGGGGCCCTCTACGAGCAGTACTTC; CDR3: CASSLSGGALYEQYF
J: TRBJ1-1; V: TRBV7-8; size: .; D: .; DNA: TGTGCCAGCAGTTGGGGGGAAGGCACTGAAGCTTTCTTT; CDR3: CASSWGEGTEAFF
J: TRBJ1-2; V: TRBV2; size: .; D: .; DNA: TGTGCCAGCAGGCGGATTGGGGGCTTGGGCTACACCTTC; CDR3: CASRRIGGLGYTF
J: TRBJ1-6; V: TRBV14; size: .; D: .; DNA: TGTGCCAGCAGCCAAGATCTATCTCCACCCCTCCACTTT; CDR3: CASSQDLSPPLHF
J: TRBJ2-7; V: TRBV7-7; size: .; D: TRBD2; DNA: TGTGCCAGCAGTCCCGGGACTAGCGGCTACGAGCAGTACTTC; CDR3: CASSPGTSGYEQYF
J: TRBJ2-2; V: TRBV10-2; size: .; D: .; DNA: TGCGCCAGCAGTGAGAGAGTCCCCGGGGAGCTGTTTTTT; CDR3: CASSERVPGELFF
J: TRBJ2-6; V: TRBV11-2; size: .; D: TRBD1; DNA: TGTGCCAGCAGCTTGACAGGGGTTTTGGGGGCCAACGTCCTGACTTTC; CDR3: CASSLTGVLGANVLTF
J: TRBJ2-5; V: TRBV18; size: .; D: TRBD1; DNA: TGTGCCAGCTCACCACCGTTGCCGGACAGGGAGACCCAGTACTTC; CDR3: CASSPPLPDRETQYF
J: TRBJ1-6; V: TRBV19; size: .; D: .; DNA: TGTGCCAGCCAGAGGACCGGGGCGAATAATTCACCCCTCCACTTT; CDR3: CASQRTGANNSPLHF
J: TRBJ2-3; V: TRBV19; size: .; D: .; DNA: TGTGCCAGTAGTATAGAGGGCTTGGGCACAGATACGCAGTATTTT; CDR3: CASSIEGLGTDTQYF
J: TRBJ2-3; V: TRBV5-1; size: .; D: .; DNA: TGCGCCAGCAGAGAGGGACATAGCACAGATACGCAGTATTTT; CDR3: CASREGHSTDTQYF
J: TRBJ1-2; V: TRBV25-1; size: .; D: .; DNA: TGTGCCAGCAGTGAATACGGAGGGGGCTATGGCTACACCTTC; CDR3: CASSEYGGGYGYTF
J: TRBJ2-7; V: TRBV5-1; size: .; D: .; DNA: TGCGCCAGCAGCACTGGCGGGGTGGTGGAGCAGTACTTC; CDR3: CASSTGGVVEQYF
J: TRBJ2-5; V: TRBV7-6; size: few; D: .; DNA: TGTGCCAGCAGCTTAGGGCGGCAAGAGACCCAGTACTTC; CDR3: CASSLGRQETQYF
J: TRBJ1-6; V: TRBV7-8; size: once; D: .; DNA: TGTGCCAGCAGCTTAAAAGATAATGCGCCACCCCTCCACTTT; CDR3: CASSLKDNAPPLHF
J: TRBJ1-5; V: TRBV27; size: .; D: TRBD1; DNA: TGTGCCAGCAGTGCGGGACAGGGGGCTAAGCAGCCCCAGCATTTT; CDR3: CASSAGQGAKQPQHF
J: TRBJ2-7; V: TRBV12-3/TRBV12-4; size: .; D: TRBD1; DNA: TGTGCCAGCGGGGACAGGGGACCCTACGAGCAGTACTTC; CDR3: CASGDRGPYEQYF
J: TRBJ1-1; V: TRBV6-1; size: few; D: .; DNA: TGTGCCAGCAGTGAAGAGGCAGGGGCGGGTGGCACTGAAGCTTTCTTT; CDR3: CASSEEAGAGGTEAFF
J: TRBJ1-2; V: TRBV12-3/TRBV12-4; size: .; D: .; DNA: TGTGCCAGCAGTTTAGGAGGGTCCGGCTACACCTTC; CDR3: CASSLGGSGYTF
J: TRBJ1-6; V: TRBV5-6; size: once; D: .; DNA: TGTGCCAGCAGCCTGCTTTTGAAGACCTATAATTCACCCCTCCACTTT; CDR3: CASSLLLKTYNSPLHF
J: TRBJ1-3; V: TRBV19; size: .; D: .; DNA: TGTGCCAGTAGTACATTTTTGCGGGAGGCTGGAAACACCATATATTTT; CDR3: CASSTFLREAGNTIYF
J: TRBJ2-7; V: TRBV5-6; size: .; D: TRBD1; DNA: TGTGCCAGCAACTTGGACAGGGCCTACGAGCAGTACTTC; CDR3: CASNLDRAYEQYF
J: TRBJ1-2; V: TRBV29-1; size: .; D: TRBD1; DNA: TGCAGCGTCGTACAGGGGGCGTATGGCTACACCTTC; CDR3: CSVVQGAYGYTF
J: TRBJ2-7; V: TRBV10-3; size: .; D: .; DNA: TGTGCCACGCTTGGGGGTGGCGAGCAGTACTTC; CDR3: CATLGGGEQYF
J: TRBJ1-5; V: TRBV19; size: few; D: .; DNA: TGTGCCAGTAGTATAAGGTCAGATGGCAATCAGCCCCAGCATTTT; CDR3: CASSIRSDGNQPQHF
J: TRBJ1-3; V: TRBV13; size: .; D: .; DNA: TGTGCCAGCAGCCGGGCCTCTGGAAACACCATATATTTT; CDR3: CASSRASGNTIYF
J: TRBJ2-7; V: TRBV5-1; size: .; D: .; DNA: TGCGCCAGCAGCTTTTCTTCGGAGGGCTCCTACGAGCAGTACTTC; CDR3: CASSFSSEGSYEQYF
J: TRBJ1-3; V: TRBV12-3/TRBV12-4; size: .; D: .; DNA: TGTGCCAGCAGTCTTATGAACACCATATATTTT; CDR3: CASSLMNTIYF
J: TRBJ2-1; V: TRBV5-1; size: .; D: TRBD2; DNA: TGCGCCAGCAGTTCCGGGACTAGCGGGTACAATGAGCAGTTCTTC; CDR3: CASSSGTSGYNEQFF
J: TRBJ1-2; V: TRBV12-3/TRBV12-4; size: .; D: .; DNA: TGTGCCAGCAGTTTAAAGGGGCTCTATGGCTACACCTTC; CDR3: CASSLKGLYGYTF
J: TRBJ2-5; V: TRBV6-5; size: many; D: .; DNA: TGTGCCAGCAGGCCAGGGACACTTATTCAAGAGACCCAGTACTTC; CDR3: CASRPGTLIQETQYF
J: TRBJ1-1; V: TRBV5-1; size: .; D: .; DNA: TGCGCCAGCAGCTTAGCCTTTCCCAACACTGAAGCTTTCTTT; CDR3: CASSLAFPNTEAFF
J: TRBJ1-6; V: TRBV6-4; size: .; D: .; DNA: TGTGCCAGCAGTGAGGGGGCGAATTCACCCCTCCACTTT; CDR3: CASSEGANSPLHF
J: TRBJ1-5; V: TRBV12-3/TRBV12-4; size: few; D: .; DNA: TGTGCCAGCCAGGGGCTGCGCAATCAGCCCCAGCATTTT; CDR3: CASQGLRNQPQHF
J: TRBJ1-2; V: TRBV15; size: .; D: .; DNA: TGTGCCACCAGCAGAGGCCTCAGCGCGGATGGCTACACCTTC; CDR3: CATSRGLSADGYTF
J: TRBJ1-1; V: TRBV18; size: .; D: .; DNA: TGTGCCAGCTCACCACCATTACGATCGGAGAACACTGAAGCTTTCTTT; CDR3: CASSPPLRSENTEAFF